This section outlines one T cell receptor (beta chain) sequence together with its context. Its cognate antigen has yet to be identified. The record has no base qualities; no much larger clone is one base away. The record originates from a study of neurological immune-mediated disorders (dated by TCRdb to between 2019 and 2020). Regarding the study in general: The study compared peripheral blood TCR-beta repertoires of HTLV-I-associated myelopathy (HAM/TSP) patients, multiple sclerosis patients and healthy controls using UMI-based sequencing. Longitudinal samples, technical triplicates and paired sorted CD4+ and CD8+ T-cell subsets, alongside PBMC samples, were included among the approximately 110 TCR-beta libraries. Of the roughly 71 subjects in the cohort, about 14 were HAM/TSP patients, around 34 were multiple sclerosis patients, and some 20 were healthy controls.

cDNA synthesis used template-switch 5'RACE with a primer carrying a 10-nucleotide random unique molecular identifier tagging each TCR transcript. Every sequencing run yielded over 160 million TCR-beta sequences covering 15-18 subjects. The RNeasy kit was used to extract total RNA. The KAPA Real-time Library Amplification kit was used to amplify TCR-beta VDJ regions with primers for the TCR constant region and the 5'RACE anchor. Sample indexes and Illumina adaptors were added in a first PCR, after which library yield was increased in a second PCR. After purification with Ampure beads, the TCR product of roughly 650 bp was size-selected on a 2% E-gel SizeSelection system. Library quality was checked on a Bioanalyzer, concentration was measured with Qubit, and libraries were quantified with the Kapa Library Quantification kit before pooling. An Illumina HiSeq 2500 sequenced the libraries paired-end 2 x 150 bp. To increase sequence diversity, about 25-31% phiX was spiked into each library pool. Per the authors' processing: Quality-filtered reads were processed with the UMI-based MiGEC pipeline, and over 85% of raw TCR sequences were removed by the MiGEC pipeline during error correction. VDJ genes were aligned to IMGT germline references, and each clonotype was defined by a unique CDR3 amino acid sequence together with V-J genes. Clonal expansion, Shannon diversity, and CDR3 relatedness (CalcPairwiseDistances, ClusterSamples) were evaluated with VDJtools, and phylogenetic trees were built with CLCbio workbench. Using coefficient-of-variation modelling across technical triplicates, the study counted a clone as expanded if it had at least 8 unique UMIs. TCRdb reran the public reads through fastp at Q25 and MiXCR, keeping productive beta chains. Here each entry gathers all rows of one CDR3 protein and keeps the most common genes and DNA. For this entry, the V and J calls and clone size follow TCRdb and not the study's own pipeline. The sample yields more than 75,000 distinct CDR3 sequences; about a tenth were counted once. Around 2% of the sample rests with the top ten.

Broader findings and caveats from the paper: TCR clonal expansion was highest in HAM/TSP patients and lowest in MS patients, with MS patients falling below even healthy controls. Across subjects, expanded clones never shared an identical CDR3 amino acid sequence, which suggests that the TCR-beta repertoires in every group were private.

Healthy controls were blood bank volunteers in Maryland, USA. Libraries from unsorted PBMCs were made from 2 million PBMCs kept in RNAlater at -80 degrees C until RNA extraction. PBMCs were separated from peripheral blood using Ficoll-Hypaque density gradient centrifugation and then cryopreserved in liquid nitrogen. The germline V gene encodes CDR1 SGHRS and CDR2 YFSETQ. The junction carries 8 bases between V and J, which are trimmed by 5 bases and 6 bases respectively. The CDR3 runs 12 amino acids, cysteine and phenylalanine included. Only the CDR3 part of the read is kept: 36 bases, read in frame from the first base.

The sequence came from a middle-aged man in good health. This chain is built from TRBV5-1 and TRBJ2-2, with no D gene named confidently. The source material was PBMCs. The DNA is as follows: TGCGCCAGCAGAGAGGTTTCCGGGGAGCTGTTTTTT. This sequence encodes CASREVSGELFF.